What follows is one T cell receptor beta chain and its context. Antigen unknown. Method: immunoSEQ multiplex PCR; TCRdb's copy keeps in-frame clones and lacks some. The sample includes some 64,000 clones, 75% to 85% of them seen just once. V dropped 0 bases and J dropped 2; count of bases not matched to a gene: 6. The germline V gene has CDR1 LNHNV and CDR2 YYDKDF (reference sequence). CDR3 size: 16 residues. The data stem from a study of OX40 agonist ivuxolimab in advanced cancers. Study summary: Dose-escalation patients were diagnosed with hepatocellular carcinoma, melanoma, renal cell cancer or head and neck cancer. The dose-escalation cohort was about 80% male, with a mean age of 60 years, ranging about 23 to 79. Whole-study results and caveats: Individuals who were partial responders at 0.1-3.0 mg/kg had clonal expansion that ranked among the lowest. Part of the nonresponder group also had normalized T-cell clonal expansion that was low.

The sequencing used CD4+ or CD8+ T cells sorted from blood, collected in a trial of the OX40 agonist ivuxolimab. The chain couples TRBV15 to TRBJ2-7; TRBD2 aligns across 8 bases. This sequence was found in an adult with an advanced solid tumor such as melanoma, head and neck, liver or kidney cancer. The chain's CDR3 is CATSREAGGGTYEQYF. As DNA, the CDR3 is TGTGCCACCAGCAGAGAGGCGGGCGGGGGGACCTACGAGCAGTACTTC.